The present entry profiles one T cell receptor (beta chain) with its context. The target antigen is unknown. In germline, CDR1 is SGHTA, CDR2 FQGTGA. Trimming took 0 bases from V and 14 from J; bases not matched to a gene: 5. The CDR3 runs to 13 residues. This sample is drawn from a study of beta chain features in type 1 diabetes. For the study at large: Healthy donors and patients had similar age, gender and cell yields. Study results and caveats: Fewer insertions but more deletions were seen at VDJ junctions in type 1 diabetes patients. For patients, the naive, central memory and Treg TCRB repertoires appeared more alike than for healthy donors.

Expressed TCRB transcripts were sequenced, since all the RNA that had been isolated was reverse transcribed. The repertoire was sequenced with immunoSEQ multiplex PCR; TCRdb's copy has only in-frame clones and lacks some. Among over 500,000 clones listed, about a sixth were seen once. Based on CD45RO/CCR7/CD25/CD127/CD95/CD27, CD4+ regulatory, stem cell-like memory, naive and central memory cells were sorted. The sequence was collected from a young man in good health. This chain joins TRBV7-3 and TRBJ2-3; 10 bases match TRBD1. Sequences were obtained from naive CD4+ T cells from blood. The CDR3 nucleotides read TGTGCCAGCAGCTTAACCCGGGACAGGGGTCGGTATTTT. It yields the protein CASSLTRDRGRYF.